This T cell receptor (beta chain) was obtained from a study of blood T cells in healthy people across ages. Study-level findings and limits: Changes in expanded clonotypes were possibly confounded, as the CMV status of donors was unknown. Significant beta diversity loss was already apparent by age around 40, declining roughly linearly.

Of note for this clonotype: The antigen is not known. The junction does not match germline at one end; this may be a read error.

PCR was performed a second time for about 6 to 12 cycles using a sample-barcoded 5' primer and a J-beta primer mix. Every cDNA molecule bore a tag from a template-switch adaptor containing 12 random nucleotides. Each of the samples gave a minimum of 2.5 million paired-end reads that contained CDR3. TCRdb recomputed calls from the 5' RACE reads with MiXCR, one row per CDR3 protein. This table holds approximately 1.5 million distinct CDR3 sequences, about 45% found once. Germline CDR1 is SGDLS and CDR2 is YYNGEE. The CDR3 totals 13 residues. Sequenced material: blood. The TCR was taken from a woman under 30 in good health. The rearrangement uses TRBV9 and TRBJ2-1, with D hard to call. The CDR3 sequence is CASSVWVGNEPFF. The CDR3 nucleotides are TGTGCCAGCAGCGTATGGGTGGGCAATGAGCCGTTCTTC.